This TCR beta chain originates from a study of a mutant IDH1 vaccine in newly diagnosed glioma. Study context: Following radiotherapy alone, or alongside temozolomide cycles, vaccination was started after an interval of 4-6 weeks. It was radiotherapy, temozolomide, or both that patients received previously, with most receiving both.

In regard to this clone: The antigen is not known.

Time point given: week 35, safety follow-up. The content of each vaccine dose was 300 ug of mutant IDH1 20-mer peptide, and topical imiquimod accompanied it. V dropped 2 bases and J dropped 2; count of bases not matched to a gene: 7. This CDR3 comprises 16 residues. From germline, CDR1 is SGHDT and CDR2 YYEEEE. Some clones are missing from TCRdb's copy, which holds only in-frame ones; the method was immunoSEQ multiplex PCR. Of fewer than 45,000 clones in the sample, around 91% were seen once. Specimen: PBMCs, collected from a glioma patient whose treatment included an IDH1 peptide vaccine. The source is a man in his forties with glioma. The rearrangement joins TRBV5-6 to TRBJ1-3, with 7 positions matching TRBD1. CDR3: CASSLTGDRPGNTIYF. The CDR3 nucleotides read TGTGCCAGCAGCTTAACCGGGGACAGACCTGGAAACACCATATATTTT.